The 19 T cell receptor beta chains below were found in one sample sequenced in a study of blood T cell repertoires in COVID-19. TCRdb keeps only in-frame clones here, not all; method: immunoSEQ multiplex PCR. Found here are 72,000 or so clones, roughly 90% of them singletons; the top ten hold about 1.3%. Sequencing was performed on peripheral blood. The source of these receptors is a man between 60 and 75 years old with acute or convalescent COVID-19.

The gene calls are TRBV18 and TRBJ1-1; 9 bases are shared with TRBD1. Germline CDR1 and CDR2: KGHSH and LQKENI. V was clipped by 5 bases and J by 3 bases; unmatched bases: 4. The CDR3 extends over 14 amino acids. In nucleotides, the CDR3 is TGTGCCAGCTCAGCGGACAGGGGAGACACTGAAGCTTTCTTT. Amino acids: CASSADRGDTEAFF. The variable domain in full, completed from reference TRBV18 and TRBJ1-1, reads NAGVMQNPRHLVRRRGQEARLRCSPMKGHSHVYWYRQLPEEGLKFMVYLQKENIIDESGMPKERFSAEFPKEGPSILRIQQVVRGDSAAYFCASSADRGDTEAFFGQGTRLTVV.

The V and J genes are TRBV7-8 and TRBJ2-7; 8 positions agree with TRBD1. Germline-derived CDR1 and CDR2 are SGHVS and FQNEAQ. The CDR3 loop spans 13 amino acids. The ends lost 3 bases at V and 7 bases at J; junction bases unmatched: 5. The CDR3 is CASSFDRGGEQYF. CDR3 in DNA: TGTGCCAGCAGCTTTGACAGGGGTGGGGAGCAGTACTTC.

V usage is TRBV6-5 and J usage is TRBJ1-6, with D possibly matching TRBD1 (5 bases). V lost 0 bases, J lost 6 bases, and 12 bases lay in between. The CDR3 is 16 residues long. CDR1 and CDR2 (germline): MNHEY, SVGAGI. CDR3 sequence reads: CASSYSRAGRNSPLHF. CDR3 sequence (DNA): TGTGCCAGCAGTTACTCTCGGGCGGGACGTAATTCACCCCTCCACTTT.

The rearrangement links TRBV28 to TRBJ1-5; D remains ambiguous. CDR3 length: 14 residues. Trimming removed 8 bases at V and 3 bases at J, with 14 bases between. Germline CDR1 MDHEN, CDR2 SYDVKM. The CDR3 reads CASQPPGANQPQHF. In nucleotides, the CDR3 is TGTGCCAGCCAACCACCGGGTGCCAATCAGCCCCAGCATTTT.

The chain joins TRBV25-1 to TRBJ1-3; 7 bases are shared with TRBD1. This CDR3 has 15 amino acids. V shed 3 bases and J 3 bases; nucleotides not matched to a gene: 5. CDR1 and CDR2 (germline): MGHDK, SYGVNS. DNA for the CDR3: TGTGCCAGCAGTGAGGAGGGGGCAGTTGGAAACACCATATATTTT. It translates to CASSEEGAVGNTIYF.

In this sample, this clone turned up a few times. This chain uses TRBV28 with TRBJ1-2; 9 bases align to TRBD1. Germline CDR1 is MDHEN and CDR2 is SYDVKM. The CDR3 has 15 amino acids. With 6 bases clipped from V and 7 bases from J, the junction kept 12 bases outside the gene matches. The CDR3, as DNA: TGTGCCAGCAGCTCCGGGACAGGGTTAATGGGTGGCTACACCTTC. Protein: CASSSGTGLMGGYTF.

This clone appeared a single time. V gene TRBV5-4 combines with J gene TRBJ2-7; D perhaps matches TRBD1 (5 bases). Germline CDR1 reads SGHNT; CDR2 reads YYREEE (reference sequence). This CDR3 is 16 amino acids long. Deletions cut 2 bases from V and 0 bases from J, with 15 bases between. The CDR3 region has the DNA TGTGCCAGCAGCTTCCGCGACAGATCGTTCTCCTACGAGCAGTACTTC. Its protein is CASSFRDRSFSYEQYF.

The chain combines TRBV3-1 (or the pseudogene TRBV3-2) with TRBJ1-4, with D hard to call. V was pared by 4 bases and J by 13 bases, with 25 bases between. CDR3 size: 16 residues. CDR1 is LGHDT and CDR2 is YNNKEL in the germline V gene (reference sequence). Here the CDR3 DNA reads TGTGCCAGCAGCCCCACCACGGTAATTTCGGGAAGCGGACTGTTTTTT. Translating it yields CASSPTTVISGSGLFF.

The chain recombines TRBV20-1 with TRBJ1-4; no firm D call. The V gene lost 3 bases and the J gene lost 4 bases, with 9 bases spanning the gap. The V gene's germline CDR1 is DFQATT and CDR2 SNEGSKA (reference sequence). The CDR3 contains 13 residues. The CDR3 reads CSASGLFNEKLFF. In nucleotides, the CDR3 is TGCAGTGCTAGTGGTCTCTTTAATGAAAAACTGTTTTTT.

The genes are TRBV4-1 and TRBJ1-6; D remains ambiguous. V lost 1 base, J lost 8 bases, and 9 bases lay in between. The CDR3 is 14 amino acids. The germline gives CDR1 MGHRA, CDR2 YSYEKL. The CDR3 sequence is CASSQGWSDSPLHF. As DNA, the CDR3 is TGCGCCAGCAGCCAAGGATGGAGTGATTCACCCCTCCACTTT.

The count of this clone is one. The chain uses TRBV30 and TRBJ1-6, with no clear D. The CDR3 runs to 13 residues. Germline values: CDR1 GTSNPN, CDR2 SVGIG (reference sequence). V was cut by 2 bases and J by 5 bases, with 7 bases left in between. The CDR3 DNA follows: TGTGCCTGGAGTTTGGCCGATAATTCACCCCTCCACTTT. This codes for CAWSLADNSPLHF. Variable domain in full (rest from reference TRBV30 and TRBJ1-6): SQTIHQWPATLVQPVGSPLSLECTVEGTSNPNLYWYRQAAGRGLQLLFYSVGIGQISSEVPQNLSASRPQDRQFILSSKKLLLSDSGFYLCAWSLADNSPLHFGNGTRLTVT.

The CDR3 DNA sequence: TGTGCCAGCAGCTTGGGGCCAGCGGGGGGCACAGATACGCAGTATTTT. Translation gives CASSLGPAGGTDTQYF. This rearrangement joins TRBV5-4 to TRBJ2-3; 8 positions agree with TRBD2. Per germline, CDR1 SGHNT and CDR2 YYREEE (reference sequence). This CDR3 comprises 16 residues. V trimming: 0 bases; J trimming: 1 base; junction bases outside the gene matches: 4.

The chain is built from TRBV6-1 and TRBJ2-7; 9 bases align to TRBD1. In germline, CDR1 is MNHNS, CDR2 SASEGT. CDR3 length: 15 amino acids. With 0 bases clipped from V and 2 bases from J, the junction kept 2 bases outside the gene matches. In DNA form, the CDR3 reads TGTGCCAGCAGTGAAGCGAGGACAGGGGCCTACGAGCAGTACTTC. Translating it yields CASSEARTGAYEQYF.

The genes are TRBV9 and TRBJ1-4, with unresolved D. The CDR3 is made up of 17 amino acids. The germline V and J ends were trimmed by 4 bases and 3 bases, with 19 bases remaining between them. Germline CDR1 is SGDLS and CDR2 is YYNGEE. The CDR3 here is CASSPSTVAGSNEKLFF. CDR3 DNA: TGTGCCAGCAGCCCCTCTACGGTCGCTGGTTCTAATGAAAAACTGTTTTTT.

The rearrangement uses TRBV29-1 and TRBJ1-1, with D unresolved. Trimming left V 2 bases short and J 0 bases short, with 10 bases between. The CDR3 is 14 amino acids. Per the germline V gene, CDR1 is SQVTM and CDR2 is ANQGSEA. The CDR3 loop is CSVEKSVLNTEAFF. The CDR3 region has the DNA TGCAGCGTTGAAAAGTCAGTACTGAACACTGAAGCTTTCTTT.

The chain uses TRBV11-2 and TRBJ1-2; possible D gene TRBD1, 5 bases. Trimming pared 5 bases from V and 8 bases from J, leaving 21 bases between. The CDR3 covers 15 residues. Germline values: CDR1 SGHAT, CDR2 FQNNGV. The CDR3, as DNA: TGTGCCAGCAGCCCCCCCTCCGGGACTGCGGGCGGCTACACCTTC. It specifies CASSPPSGTAGGYTF.

The chain couples TRBV2 to TRBJ1-2, with 9 bases lining up with TRBD1. The CDR3 totals 10 residues. The V gene's germline CDR1 is SNHLY and CDR2 FYNNEI. Trimming at V came to 9 bases and at J to 12 bases, leaving 5 bases not matched to a gene. CDR3 amino acids: CARGQGTNTF. CDR3 coding DNA: TGTGCCAGAGGACAGGGGACAAACACCTTC.

The chain combines TRBV6-6 with TRBJ2-2, with D tentatively TRBD2 (5 bases). V was trimmed by 7 bases and J by 3 bases, leaving 9 bases between them. CDR3 length: 13 amino acids. Germline assignment: CDR1 MNHNY and CDR2 SVGAGI (reference sequence). The CDR3 DNA reads as TGTGCCAGCACGGGATCCTACACCGGGGAGCTGTTTTTT. Its translation: CASTGSYTGELFF.

The chain is built from TRBV19 and TRBJ1-6, with D possibly TRBD1 on 5 matching bases. The CDR3 has 16 residues. Between the trimmed V and J ends, which lost 6 bases and 1 base, there was a span of 13 bases. Germline V lookup: CDR1 LNHDA, CDR2 SQIVND (reference sequence). CDR3 protein: CASSVRVTSYNSPLHF. CDR3 bases: TGTGCCAGTAGCGTCAGGGTCACTTCCTATAATTCACCCCTCCACTTT.